Sequencing of this TCR beta chain was carried out in a study of cytomegalovirus exposure and HLA in healthy donors (dated by TCRdb to 2015 to 2018). Regarding the study in general: The 500 to 800 repertoires of the first cohort and the roughly 120 validation repertoires were produced on the same platform, according to a later analysis. The study aimed to test whether cataloging public T cell receptors could reveal signatures of past pathogen exposure. To predict cytomegalovirus infection status, the study combined high-throughput TCR immunosequencing, statistical association of individual TCRs with disease status, and machine learning. A separate validation cohort of some 130 different subjects was used in addition to the approximately 700-subject first cohort.

Beyond this particular receptor, the publication reports: The study listed 164 TCR beta chains as associated with cytomegalovirus. Of the cluster scores, approximately 95% were above 0 in a later analysis, which found that TCRs clustered in the first cohort also tended to co-occur in the approximately 120 validation repertoires. It was suggested by the authors that the approach could potentially be generalized to other disease states and immunological phenotypes. While some public TCRs were present in many individuals, most TCR sequences turned up only very rarely across donors. A later analysis lacked HLA typing for the validation cohort, so it scored co-occurrence in that cohort across all 110 or so repertoires. A few of the identified cytomegalovirus-associated TCR beta chains were confirmed in vitro to be specific for cytomegalovirus antigens. The classifier was reported to diagnose cytomegalovirus status with high specificity and sensitivity in both the original and validation cohorts.

Separate from the approximately 700-subject first cohort, the validation cohort of around 130 subjects was the group to which the donors belonged. The junction shows trimming of 0 bases on V and 9 bases on J, plus 15 bases between the germline ends. In the germline V gene, CDR1 corresponds to LGHNA and CDR2 to YNFKEQ. The CDR3 contains 15 residues, cysteine and phenylalanine counted. Only the CDR3 region is kept as DNA, spanning 45 bases read in frame from base 1. Libraries were constructed by the immunoSEQ multiplex PCR assay. Processing in the source paper ran as follows. To diagnose cytomegalovirus status from the catalog of TCR beta chain sequences, a statistical classification framework was built. The table comes from immuneACCESS by way of TCRdb, which keeps in-frame sequences with V and J called. Part of the clones is missing from these tables; in studies checked, under half for an unresolved V gene and the rest for unknown reasons. D and trimming come from the DNA, and the V and J calls and clone size come from that table. This sample comprises 150,000 or so clones, around 90% of them detected only once. 6.2% of the sample is taken by the ten largest.

As regards this clone: The antigen it binds to is not known. No much larger clonotype is one base removed from it; base qualities were not supplied.

The clonotype was recovered from a woman aged 25 to 39 in good health and CMV-seropositive. Recombination joined TRBV4-2 with TRBJ1-3, with a tentative D gene TRBD1 over 6 matching bases. The sequencing input was PBMCs. The CDR3 here reads CASSQDSVSRGTIYF. In nucleotides, the sequence is TGTGCCAGCAGCCAAGACTCAGTCAGCAGGGGCACCATATATTTT.